This TCR beta chain was identified during a study of cytotoxic CD8 clonotypes in ibrutinib-treated CLL. Study-level background: Among patients, approximately 24 responded partially and 2 completely; around 15 then stayed remitted and some twelve progressed after median 68 months. The average sample held roughly 240,000 productive templates and 75,000 to 100,000 productive rearrangements. Overall study findings and caveats: Progressing patients had sampling times that differed from those of sustained-remission patients. Clonality (at baseline) was higher than in age-matched healthy donors and tracked circulating CD8+ T-cell counts.

Turning to this clone: The antigen is unknown.

CDR3 size: 16 residues. The V gene's germline CDR1 is SNHLY and CDR2 FYNNEI. V lost 8 bases and J 1 base, leaving 19 bases between the germline ends. Using immunoSEQ multiplex PCR, the repertoire was profiled, and TCRdb retains in-frame clones only, with some absent. The sample lists around 200,000 clones, about four fifths seen once, with about an eighth in the top ten. The source of this sequence is a human donor with chronic lymphocytic leukemia. This sequence joins TRBV2 and TRBJ2-3; D may correspond to TRBD1 or TRBD2 (5 bases each). Sequenced material: PBMCs, taken after 12 months of ibrutinib treatment. CDR3 sequence reads: CASAGAMRRRTDTQYF. Here the CDR3 DNA reads TGTGCCAGCGCCGGGGCTATGCGGAGGCGCACAGATACGCAGTATTTT.